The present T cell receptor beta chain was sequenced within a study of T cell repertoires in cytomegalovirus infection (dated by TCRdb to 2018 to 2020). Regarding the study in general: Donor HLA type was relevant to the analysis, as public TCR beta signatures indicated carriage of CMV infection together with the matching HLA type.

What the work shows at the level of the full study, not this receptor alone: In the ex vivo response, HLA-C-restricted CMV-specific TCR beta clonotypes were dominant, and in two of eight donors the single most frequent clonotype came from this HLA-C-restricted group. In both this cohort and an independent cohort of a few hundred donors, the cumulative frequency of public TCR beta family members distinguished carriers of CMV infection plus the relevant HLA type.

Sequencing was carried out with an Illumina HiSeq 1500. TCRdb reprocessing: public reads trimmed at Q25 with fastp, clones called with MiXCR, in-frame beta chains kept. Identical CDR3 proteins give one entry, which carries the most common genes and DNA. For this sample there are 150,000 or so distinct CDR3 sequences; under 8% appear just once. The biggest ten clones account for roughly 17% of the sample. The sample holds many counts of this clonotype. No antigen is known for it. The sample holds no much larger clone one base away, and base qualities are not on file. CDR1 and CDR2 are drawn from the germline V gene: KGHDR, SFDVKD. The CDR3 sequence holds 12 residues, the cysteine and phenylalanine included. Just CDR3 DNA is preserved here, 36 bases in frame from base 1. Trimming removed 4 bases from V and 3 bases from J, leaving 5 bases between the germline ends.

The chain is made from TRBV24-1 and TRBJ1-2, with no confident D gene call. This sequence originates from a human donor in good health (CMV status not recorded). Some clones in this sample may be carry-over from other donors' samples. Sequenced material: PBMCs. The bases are TGTGCCACCAGTGACAGGTACTATGGCTACACCTTC. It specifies CATSDRYYGYTF.